These T cell receptor beta chains were read from a single sample in a study of CD8 T cells in ankylosing spondylitis. MiXCR, run by TCRdb on the 5' RACE reads, gives a single entry per CDR3 protein. The sample records some 220,000 distinct CDR3 sequences, about 10% being singletons. Sequencing was carried out using blood, either unsorted or a sorted T cell fraction (not recorded which). The receptors shown here come from a male donor with ankylosing spondylitis or in good health (not recorded which). The CDR3 runs from the conserved cysteine through the conserved F or W. A D gene is named only where the DNA matches it firmly. Rows give clone size only sometimes, using once, few, many, or a class for an expanded clone.

j_gene: TRBJ2-7; abundance: many; d_gene: NA; v_gene: TRBV5-6; CDR3nt: TGTGCCAGCAGCTTGGGGGACTACGAGCAGTACTTC; CDR3aa: CASSLGDYEQYF
j_gene: TRBJ1-2; abundance: NA; d_gene: NA; v_gene: TRBV7-2; CDR3nt: TGTGCCAGCAGCTTGCGGTGGTCAGGGGTAAATGGCTACACCTTC; CDR3aa: CASSLRWSGVNGYTF
j_gene: TRBJ2-1; abundance: many; d_gene: NA; v_gene: TRBV12-3/TRBV12-4; CDR3nt: TGTGCCAGCAGTTCTCGGAGCTCCTACAATGAGCAGTTCTTC; CDR3aa: CASSSRSSYNEQFF
j_gene: TRBJ2-4; abundance: many; d_gene: NA; v_gene: TRBV5-1; CDR3nt: TGCGCCAGCAGCTTAAGGGACAGTGGGACTGGGAACATTCAGTACTTC; CDR3aa: CASSLRDSGTGNIQYF
j_gene: TRBJ2-7; abundance: NA; d_gene: TRBD2; v_gene: TRBV9; CDR3nt: TGTGCCAGCAGCGTAGGTCCAGCGGGAGGATACGAGCAGTACTTC; CDR3aa: CASSVGPAGGYEQYF
j_gene: TRBJ1-1; abundance: many; d_gene: NA; v_gene: TRBV7-9; CDR3nt: TGTGCCAGCAGCTTAGACGGGGGAGTGAACACTGAAGCTTTCTTT; CDR3aa: CASSLDGGVNTEAFF
j_gene: TRBJ1-4; abundance: few; d_gene: NA; v_gene: TRBV7-6; CDR3nt: TGTGCCAGCACCCAAGGTGGGGGCGGCGAAAAACTGTTTTTT; CDR3aa: CASTQGGGGEKLFF
j_gene: TRBJ1-6; abundance: many; d_gene: NA; v_gene: TRBV20-1; CDR3nt: TGCAGTGCTAGAGGTGGTGGGCTTCAGGGATCACCCCTCCACTTT; CDR3aa: CSARGGGLQGSPLHF
j_gene: TRBJ2-1; abundance: many; d_gene: NA; v_gene: TRBV5-6; CDR3nt: TGTGCCAGCAGGGGGACGAATGTCAATGAGCAGTTCTTC; CDR3aa: CASRGTNVNEQFF
j_gene: TRBJ1-3; abundance: many; d_gene: TRBD1; v_gene: TRBV7-6; CDR3nt: TGTGCCAGCAGGAGGGGGACAGGGGCCCGCTCTGGAAACACCATATATTTT; CDR3aa: CASRRGTGARSGNTIYF
j_gene: TRBJ1-2; abundance: NA; d_gene: NA; v_gene: TRBV3-1; CDR3nt: TGTGCCAGCAGCCAAAGTTGGTCGACAGGCTACTATGGCTACACCTTC; CDR3aa: CASSQSWSTGYYGYTF
j_gene: TRBJ2-1; abundance: many; d_gene: TRBD2; v_gene: TRBV10-3; CDR3nt: TGTGCCATCAGTGAGAATAGCGGGGGCGGCTCCTACAATGAGCAGTTCTTC; CDR3aa: CAISENSGGGSYNEQFF
j_gene: TRBJ2-3; abundance: few; d_gene: TRBD2; v_gene: TRBV12-3/TRBV12-4; CDR3nt: TGTGCCAGCACCCATAGCGGGGATACGCAGTATTTT; CDR3aa: CASTHSGDTQYF
j_gene: TRBJ2-4; abundance: NA; d_gene: TRBD1; v_gene: TRBV6-1; CDR3nt: TGTGCCAGCAGAGGACAGGTCCTAGCCAAAAACATTCAGTACTTC; CDR3aa: CASRGQVLAKNIQYF
j_gene: TRBJ1-1; abundance: many; d_gene: NA; v_gene: TRBV6-5; CDR3nt: TGTGCCAGCAGTTACCAGGGCCTGAACACTGAAGCTTTCTTT; CDR3aa: CASSYQGLNTEAFF
j_gene: TRBJ2-7; abundance: many; d_gene: TRBD1; v_gene: TRBV12-3/TRBV12-4; CDR3nt: TGTGCCAGCAGGAACCTGAGGGACAGGGGCTACGAGCAGTACTTC; CDR3aa: CASRNLRDRGYEQYF
j_gene: TRBJ2-2; abundance: few; d_gene: NA; v_gene: TRBV10-2; CDR3nt: TGCGCCAGCAGTGACAGGGAGCTGTTTTTT; CDR3aa: CASSDRELFF
j_gene: TRBJ1-1; abundance: many; d_gene: NA; v_gene: TRBV30; CDR3nt: TGTGCCTGGAACGGTCAAATGAACACTGAAGCTTTCTTT; CDR3aa: CAWNGQMNTEAFF
j_gene: TRBJ2-1; abundance: many; d_gene: NA; v_gene: TRBV5-1; CDR3nt: TGCGCCAGCAGCTTGGCTCAGGGCACCCCTCCTGAGCAGTTCTTC; CDR3aa: CASSLAQGTPPEQFF
j_gene: TRBJ2-7; abundance: few; d_gene: NA; v_gene: TRBV18; CDR3nt: TGTGCCAGCTCACCACTACGGGTTGGGACAATAAACGAGCAGTACTTC; CDR3aa: CASSPLRVGTINEQYF
j_gene: TRBJ2-3; abundance: many; d_gene: NA; v_gene: TRBV7-6; CDR3nt: TGTGCCAGCAGCTCGTCTGCGGGCTCCCCGGCAGATACGCAGTATTTT; CDR3aa: CASSSSAGSPADTQYF
j_gene: TRBJ1-4; abundance: many; d_gene: NA; v_gene: TRBV12-3/TRBV12-4; CDR3nt: TGTGCCAGCAGGGGCGGGGGTGAGGAAAAACTGTTTTTT; CDR3aa: CASRGGGEEKLFF
j_gene: TRBJ1-2; abundance: many; d_gene: NA; v_gene: TRBV5-1; CDR3nt: TGCGCCAGCAGCTCGCAGGGAGACAACTATGGCTACACCTTC; CDR3aa: CASSSQGDNYGYTF
j_gene: TRBJ1-1; abundance: many; d_gene: NA; v_gene: TRBV12-3/TRBV12-4; CDR3nt: TGTGCCAGCAGTTTGACCAGCTCGACTGAAGCTTTCTTT; CDR3aa: CASSLTSSTEAFF
j_gene: TRBJ2-7; abundance: many; d_gene: NA; v_gene: TRBV7-6; CDR3nt: TGTGCCAGCAGCCATAGGGGCGAGCAGTACTTC; CDR3aa: CASSHRGEQYF
j_gene: TRBJ1-2; abundance: many; d_gene: NA; v_gene: TRBV5-1; CDR3nt: TGCGCCAGCAGCTTGGAAGGGACCTCCAGTGGCTACACCTTC; CDR3aa: CASSLEGTSSGYTF
j_gene: TRBJ2-3; abundance: many; d_gene: NA; v_gene: TRBV3-1; CDR3nt: TGTGCCAGCAGCCTGGGGACCGGAGATACGCAGTATTTT; CDR3aa: CASSLGTGDTQYF
j_gene: TRBJ2-7; abundance: many; d_gene: NA; v_gene: TRBV5-1; CDR3nt: TGCGCCAGCAGCTTGGGAGGGAACACCTACGAGCAGTACTTC; CDR3aa: CASSLGGNTYEQYF
j_gene: TRBJ2-7; abundance: many; d_gene: NA; v_gene: TRBV3-1; CDR3nt: TGTGCCAGCAGCCCCGGAGTTGCCCTTTCAGTTCAGTACTTC; CDR3aa: CASSPGVALSVQYF
j_gene: TRBJ2-2; abundance: many; d_gene: NA; v_gene: TRBV12-3/TRBV12-4; CDR3nt: TGTGCCAGCAGTAGGAGGCACACGGGCGGGGAGCTGTTTTTT; CDR3aa: CASSRRHTGGELFF
j_gene: TRBJ2-5; abundance: many; d_gene: NA; v_gene: TRBV5-1; CDR3nt: TGCGCCAGCAGCTTGGCGGAAACTAGTGCACGAGAGACCCAGTACTTC; CDR3aa: CASSLAETSARETQYF
j_gene: TRBJ1-5; abundance: many; d_gene: TRBD1; v_gene: TRBV25-1; CDR3nt: TGTGCCAGCAGTGGCGGACAGGGTGGATCGCATCAGCCCCAGCATTTT; CDR3aa: CASSGGQGGSHQPQHF
j_gene: TRBJ1-1; abundance: few; d_gene: NA; v_gene: TRBV7-9; CDR3nt: TGTGCCAGCAGCCCGACGCAGGTGAACACTGAAGCTTTCTTT; CDR3aa: CASSPTQVNTEAFF
j_gene: TRBJ2-3; abundance: many; d_gene: NA; v_gene: TRBV7-9; CDR3nt: TGTGCCAGCAGCTTAGTCGGGTGGAGCACAGATACGCAGTATTTT; CDR3aa: CASSLVGWSTDTQYF
j_gene: TRBJ1-1; abundance: NA; d_gene: NA; v_gene: TRBV11-2; CDR3nt: TGTGCCAGCAGCCTGGAAACAGGAAACACTGAAGCTTTCTTT; CDR3aa: CASSLETGNTEAFF
j_gene: TRBJ2-3; abundance: NA; d_gene: NA; v_gene: TRBV10-1; CDR3nt: TGCGCCAGCAGTGAGGACACAGATAAGCAGTATTTT; CDR3aa: CASSEDTDKQYF
j_gene: TRBJ1-4; abundance: NA; d_gene: TRBD1; v_gene: TRBV11-2; CDR3nt: TGTGCCAGCAGCTCAATTCGGACAGGGAAACAGGAAAAACTGTTTTTT; CDR3aa: CASSSIRTGKQEKLFF
j_gene: TRBJ1-1; abundance: many; d_gene: TRBD1; v_gene: TRBV29-1; CDR3nt: TGCAGCGTTCGAACTACAGGGGCAGGGAACACTGAAGCTTTCTTT; CDR3aa: CSVRTTGAGNTEAFF
j_gene: TRBJ1-1; abundance: NA; d_gene: NA; v_gene: TRBV7-9; CDR3nt: TGTGCCAGCAGCACGGAGCTGAGAAACACTGAAGCTTTCTTT; CDR3aa: CASSTELRNTEAFF
j_gene: TRBJ2-3; abundance: few; d_gene: TRBD1; v_gene: TRBV5-1; CDR3nt: TGCGCCAGCAGCTTGGCGACAGGGGGCGGCACAGATACGCAGTATTTT; CDR3aa: CASSLATGGGTDTQYF
j_gene: TRBJ2-1; abundance: many; d_gene: NA; v_gene: TRBV20-1; CDR3nt: TGCAGTGCTAGAGTCCCCGACAGGGGAGGGGACAATGAGCAGTTCTTC; CDR3aa: CSARVPDRGGDNEQFF
j_gene: TRBJ2-3; abundance: few; d_gene: TRBD2; v_gene: TRBV7-2; CDR3nt: TGTGCCAGCAGCTCCCGGAGCGGGAGCCCTACAGATACGCAGTATTTT; CDR3aa: CASSSRSGSPTDTQYF
j_gene: TRBJ1-1; abundance: NA; d_gene: NA; v_gene: TRBV3-1; CDR3nt: TGTGCCAGCAGCCCCGTCGGGGGGAGATACACTGAAGCTTTCTTT; CDR3aa: CASSPVGGRYTEAFF
j_gene: TRBJ1-2; abundance: few; d_gene: NA; v_gene: TRBV7-2; CDR3nt: TGTGCCAGCAGCGCCCCACCCCACTATGGCTACACCTTC; CDR3aa: CASSAPPHYGYTF
j_gene: TRBJ1-2; abundance: many; d_gene: NA; v_gene: TRBV7-9; CDR3nt: TGTGCCAGCAGCTTAAACCCACGAGGGGGCTACACCTTC; CDR3aa: CASSLNPRGGYTF
j_gene: TRBJ2-1; abundance: NA; d_gene: NA; v_gene: TRBV13; CDR3nt: TGTGCCAGGAGCCCCTGGGTCAGCTCCTACAATGAGCAGTTCTTC; CDR3aa: CARSPWVSSYNEQFF
j_gene: TRBJ2-3; abundance: few; d_gene: TRBD2; v_gene: TRBV7-8; CDR3nt: TGTGCCAGCAGCTCAACCAACCTACGGACTAGCGGGGGCCCCCCGAGTACGCAGTATTTT; CDR3aa: CASSSTNLRTSGGPPSTQYF
j_gene: TRBJ2-3; abundance: few; d_gene: NA; v_gene: TRBV7-9; CDR3nt: TGTGCCAGCAGCACCCAGGGCCCAGATACGCAGTATTTT; CDR3aa: CASSTQGPDTQYF
j_gene: TRBJ2-5; abundance: many; d_gene: TRBD1; v_gene: TRBV7-2; CDR3nt: TGTGCCAGCAGCAAGAGGGGGACAGGGTTGGCGACCCAGTACTTC; CDR3aa: CASSKRGTGLATQYF
j_gene: TRBJ1-1; abundance: NA; d_gene: NA; v_gene: TRBV6-5; CDR3nt: TGTGCCAGCAGTTACGGAGGAGGAAGCACTGAAGCTTTCTTT; CDR3aa: CASSYGGGSTEAFF
j_gene: TRBJ1-1; abundance: many; d_gene: NA; v_gene: TRBV5-1; CDR3nt: TGCGCCAGCAGCTTGGTTGTCATTGGGGACACTGAAGCTTTCTTT; CDR3aa: CASSLVVIGDTEAFF
j_gene: TRBJ2-7; abundance: few; d_gene: TRBD1; v_gene: TRBV11-2; CDR3nt: TGTGCCAGCAGCGAAGGCCCCCGGACAGGAAGCTCCTACGAGCAGTACTTC; CDR3aa: CASSEGPRTGSSYEQYF
j_gene: TRBJ2-1; abundance: many; d_gene: NA; v_gene: TRBV6-1; CDR3nt: TGTGCCAGCAGCCCGATTCCGGGGGTAGGGCGGGATGAGCAGTTCTTC; CDR3aa: CASSPIPGVGRDEQFF
j_gene: TRBJ2-7; abundance: NA; d_gene: NA; v_gene: TRBV4-1; CDR3nt: TGCGCCAGCAGCCGCGGACTCCCTGACTACGAGCAGTACTTC; CDR3aa: CASSRGLPDYEQYF